Only a few counts were recorded for the clone carrying this T cell receptor beta chain. The antigen is not known. These data belong to a study of cytomegalovirus exposure and HLA in healthy donors. Study-level information: When about 400 donors were genotyped, approximately 80% of them were found to fall in the Caucasian-associated ancestry cluster.

Broader study findings: Associated with HLA alleles at 0.05 false discovery rate in a later analysis were approximately 17,000 TCR beta sequences. Testing in vitro showed a few CMV-associated chains specific for CMV antigens. Later, TCR association rates were found to vary by HLA locus, highest for DRB1 and lowest for HLA-C.

The PCR ran on 60 Vbeta and 13 Jbeta primers. Sequencing was performed with immunoSEQ multiplex PCR; in TCRdb, only in-frame clones are kept and a portion is missing. The table shows 90,000 to 100,000 clones, with approximately 70% occurring only once. Germline loops: CDR1 MNHNY, CDR2 SVGAGI (reference sequence). CDR3 length: 13 residues. Trimming stripped 2 bases from V and 2 bases from J, with 6 bases between. The clonotype was recovered from a man aged 50-60 years in good health and CMV-seronegative. Sequenced: PBMCs. V and J are TRBV6-6 and TRBJ1-2; D is ambiguous. CDR3 sequence (DNA): TGTGCCAGCAGTTACCGAGAGAACTATGGCTACACCTTC. This gives the protein CASSYRENYGYTF.